Shown below are 30 T cell receptor beta chains from a single sample sequenced in a study of T cell responses to AZD1222 COVID-19 vaccine. Sequencing was performed with immunoSEQ multiplex PCR; in TCRdb, only in-frame clones are kept and a portion is missing. The data hold about 66,000 clones, with more than 75% observed a single time. Sequenced material: peripheral blood, taken 28 days after the second dose of the MenACWY control vaccine. The source is an adult who received the MenACWY meningococcal vaccine as a control.

This chain links TRBV19 with TRBJ1-2, with 7 positions matching TRBD1. The germline gives CDR1 LNHDA, CDR2 SQIVND (reference sequence). The V and J ends lost 7 bases and 4 bases, in that order; junction bases with no gene match: 12. The CDR3 has 15 amino acids. The CDR3 protein is CASTLEGAPGYGYTF. The CDR3 DNA sequence: TGTGCCAGTACCCTTGAGGGGGCGCCGGGCTATGGCTACACCTTC.

Relative to its sample, this clone is large. The chain joins TRBV28 to TRBJ2-1; 10 bases align to TRBD2. With V trimmed by 2 bases and J by 10 bases, 5 bases remained unmatched. The CDR3 consists of 14 residues. Germline CDR1 MDHEN, CDR2 SYDVKM. CDR3: CASSLMGLAWEQFF. In DNA, the CDR3 is TGTGCCAGCAGTTTAATGGGACTAGCGTGGGAGCAGTTCTTC.

This chain connects TRBV28 to TRBJ1-2, with a weak D call TRBD1 (6 bases). Germline CDR1 is MDHEN and CDR2 is SYDVKM. CDR3 size: 12 residues. Between the trimmed V and J ends, which lost 6 bases and 2 bases, there was a span of 7 bases. The CDR3 is CASSTGNYGYTF. CDR3 DNA sequence: TGTGCCAGCAGCACAGGGAACTATGGCTACACCTTC.

The rearrangement joins TRBV19 to TRBJ1-4, with a weak D call TRBD1 (6 bases). CDR3 length: 15 residues. V was clipped by 3 bases and J by 7 bases, with 15 bases between them. Germline CDR1 is LNHDA and CDR2 is SQIVND (reference sequence). The DNA for the CDR3 is TGTGCCAGTAGTATCCCCGGGGGGCCTGGTGAAAAACTGTTTTTT. It codes for CASSIPGGPGEKLFF.

This chain links TRBV28 with TRBJ2-2; possible D gene TRBD1, 5 bases. Germline V gene lookup returns CDR1 MDHEN and CDR2 SYDVKM. Trimming stripped 7 bases from V and 8 bases from J, with 20 bases between. This CDR3 has 15 residues. Written as DNA, the CDR3 is TGTGCCAGCATACAAGGAAACAGGCTTGCAGGGGAGCTGTTTTTT. Protein sequence: CASIQGNRLAGELFF.

On this clone itself: Different DNA sequences within this sample yield the same CDR3. This sequence joins TRBV3-1 (or the pseudogene TRBV3-2) and TRBJ2-5; the D is unclear. The CDR3 contains 12 residues. V was clipped by 4 bases and J by 3 bases, with 6 bases between them. Germline CDR1 is LGHDT and CDR2 is YNNKEL (reference sequence). The CDR3 DNA sequence: TGTGCCAGCAGCCGGGCAGAAGAGACCCAGTACTTC. It specifies CASSRAEETQYF.

The chain joins TRBV7-9 to TRBJ2-3; D gene unclear. This CDR3 region has 13 residues. Trimming removed 8 bases from V and 3 bases from J, with 12 bases in between. The germline CDR1 and CDR2 sequences are SEHNR and FQNEAQ (reference sequence). The DNA for the CDR3 is TGTGCCAGCGGGGTGTTACGGACAGATACGCAGTATTTT. Translation: CASGVLRTDTQYF.

V usage is TRBV7-2 and J usage is TRBJ1-5; D is ambiguous. V lost 1 base and J 0 bases, leaving 7 bases between the germline ends. This CDR3 comprises 15 residues. Germline CDR1 SGHTA, CDR2 FQGNSA. CDR3 DNA: TGTGCCAGCAGCTTAGTAGGGCTTAGCAATCAGCCCCAGCATTTT. It codes for CASSLVGLSNQPQHF.

The chain employs TRBV19 and TRBJ1-5; no reliable D call. CDR1 and CDR2 (germline): LNHDA, SQIVND (reference sequence). This CDR3 is built from 16 residues. Trimming shortened V by 5 bases and J by 0 bases, and 14 bases separated the two germline ends. The CDR3 is CASSPDTAYSNQPQHF. The CDR3 DNA sequence: TGTGCCAGTAGTCCCGATACAGCATATAGCAATCAGCCCCAGCATTTT.

The chain recombines TRBV29-1 with TRBJ1-2, with a possible D match to TRBD1 (6 bases). CDR3 size: 11 residues. Per the germline V gene, CDR1 is SQVTM and CDR2 is ANQGSEA. V was trimmed by 7 bases and J by 8 bases, leaving 14 bases between them. DNA for the CDR3: TGCAGCGCCAAACAGGGAGAAGGCTACACCTTC. Amino acids: CSAKQGEGYTF. Complete variable domain (other parts from reference TRBV29-1 and TRBJ1-2): SAVISQKPSRDICQRGTSLTIQCQVDSQVTMMFWYRQQPGQSLTLIATANQGSEATYESGFVIDKFPISRPNLTFSTLTVSNMSPEDSSIYLCSAKQGEGYTFGSGTRLTVV.

The CDR3: CASSLRQGSYGYTF. The CDR3 DNA reads as TGCGCCAGCAGCTTGCGACAGGGCAGCTATGGCTACACCTTC. This chain uses TRBV5-1 with TRBJ1-2; TRBD1 agrees at 7 bases. Trimming removed 1 base from V and 4 bases from J; junction bases left unmatched: 4. CDR3 length equals 14 residues. CDR1 SGHRS and CDR2 YFSETQ come from the germline V gene.

This chain uses TRBV6-5 with TRBJ1-1, with a tentative D call TRBD1 (5 bases). Per the germline V gene, CDR1 is MNHEY and CDR2 is SVGAGI. CDR3 length equals 14 residues. V was clipped by 4 bases and J by 3 bases, with 12 bases between them. This chain's CDR3 is CASSLEGPDTEAFF. The CDR3 DNA reads as TGTGCCAGCAGTTTGGAGGGGCCGGACACTGAAGCTTTCTTT.

The chain couples TRBV10-1 to TRBJ1-1; D call uncertain. The CDR3 consists of 15 residues. Deletions cut 2 bases from V and 1 base from J, with 11 bases between. Germline CDR1 and CDR2: WNHNN and SYGVQD (reference sequence). CDR3 nucleotide sequence: TGCGCCAGCAGTGAGCCCCAAGGACCGAACACTGAAGCTTTCTTT. It translates to CASSEPQGPNTEAFF.

V is TRBV7-3 and J is TRBJ2-6; no clear D gene. The CDR3 has 14 residues. Germline V gives CDR1 SGHTA, CDR2 FQGTGA. Trimming pared 6 bases from V and 0 bases from J, leaving 6 bases between. In nucleotides, the CDR3 is TGTGCCAGCAGTCGAGACTCTGGGGCCAACGTCCTGACTTTC. It codes for CASSRDSGANVLTF.

The chain recombines TRBV5-1 with TRBJ2-7, with D tentatively TRBD2 (6 bases). Germline V gives CDR1 SGHRS, CDR2 YFSETQ. V lost 0 bases and J 0 bases, leaving 7 bases between the germline ends. The CDR3 covers 14 residues. The CDR3 coding sequence is TGCGCCAGCAGCTTGGGCGGGGTCTCCTACGAGCAGTACTTC. Its translation: CASSLGGVSYEQYF.

This clone occurred once. The chain joins TRBV10-1 to TRBJ2-3; 8 bases map to TRBD2. Losses at the gene ends were 8 bases for V and 0 bases for J; bases not matched to a gene: 4. CDR1 is WNHNN, CDR2 SYGVQD, per germline (reference sequence). This CDR3 has 14 amino acids. CDR3 in DNA: TGCGCCAGCTCGGGGGGGTACAGCACAGATACGCAGTATTTT. Its protein product is CASSGGYSTDTQYF.

The chain carries TRBV28 and TRBJ2-1, with D tentatively TRBD1 (5 bases). Germline loops: CDR1 MDHEN, CDR2 SYDVKM. CDR3 length: 13 residues. The V gene lost 4 bases and the J gene lost 10 bases, with 14 bases spanning the gap. CDR3 sequence (DNA): TGTGCCAGCAGTTCGATACCAGGGTTGGAGCAGTTCTTC. Translation gives CASSSIPGLEQFF.

The chain is built from TRBV3-1 (or the pseudogene TRBV3-2) and TRBJ1-6; D is undetermined. CDR3 length equals 15 residues. In germline, CDR1 is LGHDT, CDR2 YNNKEL (reference sequence). With 4 bases removed from V and 6 bases from J, the gap between germline ends came to 13 bases. In nucleotides, the CDR3 is TGTGCCAGCAGCCCCTCCCACTTCACTAATTCACCCCTCCACTTT. This codes for CASSPSHFTNSPLHF.

V gene TRBV6-5 combines with J gene TRBJ1-1; unclear D gene. The V gene lost 6 bases and the J gene lost 4 bases, with 18 bases spanning the gap. CDR3 length equals 15 residues. Germline V gene lookup returns CDR1 MNHEY and CDR2 SVGAGI. The CDR3 DNA sequence: TGTGCCAGCAGATACACGGGAGGGCCAGTCACTGAAGCTTTCTTT. Translating it yields CASRYTGGPVTEAFF.

This chain links TRBV28 with TRBJ1-5, with D maybe TRBD1 (5 bases). The CDR3 consists of 14 residues. The germline V gene encodes CDR1 MDHEN and CDR2 SYDVKM. Between the trimmed V and J ends, which lost 7 bases and 3 bases, there was a span of 13 bases. Here the CDR3 reads CASIRLGTNQPQHF. In DNA, the CDR3 is TGTGCCAGCATCAGGCTGGGGACCAATCAGCCCCAGCATTTT.

The rearrangement uses TRBV28 and TRBJ2-1; 8 bases map to TRBD2. The CDR3 length is 15 residues. The germline CDR1 and CDR2 sequences are MDHEN and SYDVKM. V shed 7 bases, J shed 0 bases, and the junction held 5 bases outside the gene matches. The CDR3: CASTPGGGSYNEQFF. In DNA, the CDR3 is TGTGCCAGCACCCCGGGGGGGGGCTCCTACAATGAGCAGTTCTTC.

The CDR3 region is CTSSNPELAGRDGELFF. In nucleotides, the CDR3 is TGCACCAGCAGTAACCCTGAACTAGCGGGGAGGGACGGGGAGCTGTTTTTT. The chain recombines TRBV1 with TRBJ2-2; the D segment call TRBD2 is taken from the table without a DNA check. TRBV1 is a pseudogene. The CDR3 contains 17 residues.

The V and J genes are TRBV11-3 and TRBJ2-2, with TRBD1 matching over 7 bases. Germline values: CDR1 SGHNT, CDR2 YENEEA. The V segment lost 1 base and the J segment 4 bases; nucleotides outside the gene matches: 3. The CDR3 is 15 residues long. This CDR3 is CASSLATGTTGELFF. CDR3 sequence (DNA): TGTGCCAGCAGCTTAGCGACAGGGACCACCGGGGAGCTGTTTTTT.

The V call is TRBV11-2, the J call TRBJ2-3, with D perhaps TRBD1 (6 bases). The CDR3 consists of 18 residues. V was clipped by 4 bases and J by 5 bases, with 25 bases between them. Germline V lookup: CDR1 SGHAT, CDR2 FQNNGV. CDR3 protein: CASSSRAGQTFKLDTQYF. The DNA of the CDR3 is TGTGCCAGCAGCTCACGGGCCGGACAGACCTTTAAACTAGATACGCAGTATTTT. Combining the CDR3 with reference TRBV11-2 and TRBJ2-3 gives the whole variable domain EAGVAQSPRYKIIEKRQSVAFWCNPISGHATLYWYQQILGQGPKLLIQFQNNGVVDDSQLPKDRFSAERLKGVDSTLKIQPAKLEDSAVYLCASSSRAGQTFKLDTQYFGPGTRLTVL.

This sequence joins TRBV19 and TRBJ1-1, with 10 bases matching TRBD1. This CDR3 is 16 amino acids long. The J segment lost 0 bases and the V segment lost 6 bases, leaving 7 bases of the junction unmatched. The germline V gene has CDR1 LNHDA and CDR2 SQIVND (reference sequence). CDR3 coding DNA: TGTGCCAGTAGCCCGACAGGGGGCGCGATGAACACTGAAGCTTTCTTT. This sequence encodes CASSPTGGAMNTEAFF.

This chain uses TRBV6-5 with TRBJ1-5; a possible D gene is TRBD1 (5 bases). The CDR3 extends over 15 amino acids. The germline V and J ends were trimmed by 6 bases and 0 bases, with 12 bases remaining between them. Per the germline V gene, CDR1 is MNHEY and CDR2 is SVGAGI. The CDR3: CASRAGTDSNQPQHF. The CDR3 bases are TGTGCCAGCAGGGCCGGGACGGATAGCAATCAGCCCCAGCATTTT.

The genes are TRBV7-2 and TRBJ2-7; weak D call: TRBD1 (7 bases). Germline V gives CDR1 SGHTA, CDR2 FQGNSA. V was cut by 5 bases and J by 1 base, with 15 bases left in between. This CDR3 has 15 amino acids. DNA of the CDR3: TGTGCCAGCAGCCCAGGGGGACTTATTTCCTACGAGCAGTACTTC. It is translated as CASSPGGLISYEQYF.

J is TRBJ2-5 and V is TRBV11-1, with D perhaps TRBD1 or TRBD2 (7 bases each). V was cut by 9 bases and J by 0 bases, with 14 bases left in between. Germline CDR1 reads SGHAT; CDR2 reads FQDESV (reference sequence). This CDR3 comprises 14 residues. The CDR3 coding sequence is TGTGCCAGTGGGAGGGGGCCCAACCAAGAGACCCAGTACTTC. This encodes CASGRGPNQETQYF. Supplemented by reference TRBV11-1 and TRBJ2-5, the full variable domain reads EAEVAQSPRYKITEKSQAVAFWCDPISGHATLYWYRQILGQGPELLVQFQDESVVDDSQLPKDRFSAERLKGVDSTLKIQPAELGDSAMYLCASGRGPNQETQYFGPGTRLLVL.

The J gene is TRBJ1-5, the V gene TRBV7-2; D not resolved. Germline V gene data show CDR1 as SGHTA and CDR2 as FQGNSA. V lost 2 bases, J lost 4 bases, and 6 bases lay in between. This CDR3 is built from 13 residues. CDR3 in amino acids: CASSLSENQPQHF. DNA for the CDR3: TGTGCCAGCAGCTTATCTGAGAATCAGCCCCAGCATTTT. Together with reference TRBV7-2 and TRBJ1-5, the CDR3 gives the full variable domain: GAGVSQSPSNKVTEKGKDVELRCDPISGHTALYWYRQSLGQGLEFLIYFQGNSAPDKSGLPSDRFSAERTGGSVSTLTIQRTQQEDSAVYLCASSLSENQPQHFGDGTRLSIL.

This chain connects TRBV29-1 to TRBJ2-1, with 15 bases lining up with TRBD2. Losses at the gene ends were 7 bases for V and 0 bases for J; bases not matched to a gene: 4. In germline, CDR1 is SQVTM, CDR2 ANQGSEA. The CDR3 is 16 residues long. The chain's CDR3 is CSALGLAGGSYNEQFF. CDR3 DNA: TGCAGCGCCTTGGGACTAGCGGGGGGCTCCTACAATGAGCAGTTCTTC.